This TCR beta chain originates from a study of blood T cell repertoires in COVID-19. Overall study: Acute-phase and convalescent COVID-19 samples originated in the United States, Italy and Spain. The cDNA or gDNA used as material had been derived from T cells, B-cell-depleted T cells, or PBMCs.

This clone was observed once. CDR3 size: 16 residues. Germline CDR1 reads SEHNR; CDR2 reads FQNEAQ (reference sequence). V shed 1 base and J shed 3 bases, with 14 bases lying between them. In the original analysis: It was from reference gene primer amplification that nucleated cell counts were estimated. Clones were read by immunoSEQ multiplex PCR, and TCRdb kept only the in-frame ones, dropping some. V and J calls and clone size are copied from that table; D and trimming were computed from the DNA. The data hold about 46,000 clones, with about 89% observed a single time. The V call is TRBV7-9, the J call TRBJ2-3; TRBD2 is a possible D gene (5 bases). The receptor comes from a man between 60 and 75 years old with active or convalescent COVID-19. The sample taken for sequencing was peripheral blood. CDR3 loop: CASSLGLALRTDTQYF. CDR3 in DNA: TGTGCCAGCAGCTTAGGGTTAGCGCTGAGAACAGATACGCAGTATTTT.